A single sample gave rise to the 17 T cell receptor beta chains below, sequenced in a study of CD8 T cells in Susac syndrome. The authors reverse transcribed about 0.5 to 1 ug RNA with random hexamers. TCRdb re-analysed the immunoSEQ multiplex PCR reads in MiXCR, keeping a single row per CDR3 protein. The repertoire holds 100,000 or so distinct CDR3 sequences, with roughly 96% as singletons. The specimen was CD8+ T cells from PBMCs. The receptors come from a human donor with Susac syndrome.

The chain couples TRBV5-4 to TRBJ1-2, with 8 bases identical to TRBD1. V lost 0 bases, J lost 8 bases, and 3 bases stayed unmatched. CDR3 size: 13 residues. The germline CDR1 and CDR2 sequences are SGHNT and YYREEE (reference sequence). In DNA form, the CDR3 reads TGTGCCAGCAGCTTGGAGACAGGGGTAGGCTACACCTTC. Its translation is CASSLETGVGYTF. The whole variable domain, remainder taken from reference TRBV5-4 and TRBJ1-2, is ETGVTQSPTHLIKTRGQQVTLRCSSQSGHNTVSWYQQALGQGPQFIFQYYREEENGRGNFPPRFSGLQFPNYSSELNVNALELDDSALYLCASSLETGVGYTFGSGTRLTVV.

The chain combines TRBV5-1 with TRBJ1-4; the D is unclear. The CDR3 sequence is 17 residues long. In germline, CDR1 is SGHRS, CDR2 YFSETQ. V lost 5 bases and J lost 0, with 17 bases in between. The CDR3 is CASRPSGQTATNEKLFF. The CDR3 DNA is TGCGCCAGCAGACCTTCCGGCCAGACGGCAACTAATGAAAAACTGTTTTTT.

The chain couples TRBV27 to TRBJ2-7; 9 bases match TRBD1. The CDR3 consists of 15 residues. The trim removed 6 bases at V and 0 bases at J, leaving 6 bases unmatched. Germline values: CDR1 MNHEY, CDR2 SMNVEV (reference sequence). CDR3: CASSQDRGLSYEQYF. The CDR3, as DNA: TGTGCCAGCAGCCAGGACAGGGGCCTCTCCTACGAGCAGTACTTC.

Points on this clonotype: Compared with germline, one end of the junction differs, possibly owing to a read error. V gene TRBV9 combines with J gene TRBJ2-7; 7 bases match TRBD2. CDR3 length: 16 residues. Germline loops: CDR1 SGDLS, CDR2 YYNGEE. This chain's CDR3 is CAGSVTMAGDGYEQYF. The CDR3 DNA reads as TGTGCCGGCAGCGTAACAATGGCGGGGGACGGTTACGAGCAGTACTTC.

The chain links TRBV29-1 to TRBJ1-2; 8 bases agree with TRBD1. The CDR3 extends over 12 amino acids. The ends lost 6 bases at V and 5 bases at J; junction bases unmatched: 5. The germline CDR1 and CDR2 sequences are SQVTM and ANQGSEA. The CDR3 nucleotides are TGCAGCGTCGACAGGGGCGGTTATGGCTACACCTTC. Translated: CSVDRGGYGYTF.

The chain joins TRBV3-1 to TRBJ2-1; 9 bases agree with TRBD2. The CDR3 has 14 amino acids. Germline V gives CDR1 LGHDT, CDR2 YNNKEL (reference sequence). V was pared by 4 bases and J by 2 bases, with 0 bases of the junction left unmatched. CDR3 protein: CASSLAGAYNEQFF. CDR3 coding DNA: TGTGCCAGCAGCCTAGCGGGAGCCTACAATGAGCAGTTCTTC.

V is TRBV18 and J is TRBJ1-1; no definite D call. The germline gives CDR1 KGHSH, CDR2 LQKENI. The CDR3 covers 16 residues. V was cut by 3 bases and J by 0 bases, with 14 bases left in between. The CDR3 sequence: CASSPPGLTVNTEAFF. CDR3 DNA sequence: TGTGCCAGCTCACCCCCGGGCCTAACGGTGAACACTGAAGCTTTCTTT.

The chain employs TRBV6-4 and TRBJ2-1; D tentatively fits TRBD1 or TRBD2 (5 bases each). V gave up 5 bases and J gave up 5 bases, with 10 bases separating them. CDR1 and CDR2 from the germline V gene are MRHNA and SNTAGT. The CDR3 totals 13 residues. The CDR3 loop is CASSPGPNNEQFF. The CDR3, as DNA: TGTGCCAGCAGTCCGGGACCCAACAATGAGCAGTTCTTC.

V is TRBV3-1 and J is TRBJ2-3, with 10 positions matching TRBD2. Trimming took 1 base from V and 8 from J; bases not matched to a gene: 6. In germline, CDR1 is LGHDT, CDR2 YNNKEL (reference sequence). CDR3 length: 15 amino acids. CDR3 nucleotide sequence: TGTGCCAGCAGCCAAGGGCTAGCGGGGGCCCCTACGCAGTATTTT. Translating gives CASSQGLAGAPTQYF.

This chain joins TRBV28 and TRBJ1-4; D may be TRBD1 (5 bases). This CDR3 contains 15 residues. CDR1 is MDHEN, CDR2 SYDVKM, per germline. The V and J ends lost 4 bases and 8 bases respectively, with 17 bases between them. The CDR3 bases are TGTGCCAGCAGTTCCCCCGGGGGGTTAAACGAAAAACTGTTTTTT. Translated: CASSSPGGLNEKLFF.

The rearrangement joins TRBV29-1 to TRBJ1-5; D possibly corresponds to TRBD1 (6 bases). V lost 6 bases, J lost 3 bases, and 12 bases lay in between. The CDR3 length is 13 residues. CDR1 is SQVTM, CDR2 ANQGSEA, per germline. The CDR3 nucleotides are TGCAGCGTCTTAGGGGGGGACAATCAGCCCCAGCATTTT. Its protein is CSVLGGDNQPQHF.

This clonotype has just one count. The chain uses TRBV27 and TRBJ2-7; TRBD1 matches at 8 bases. There are 14 residues in the CDR3. Germline V gene lookup returns CDR1 MNHEY and CDR2 SMNVEV (reference sequence). The junction had 9 bases not matched to a gene; V was cut back by 6 bases and J by 5 bases. This CDR3 is CASSHRRTGNEQYF. CDR3 nucleotide sequence: TGTGCCAGCAGCCATCGGAGGACAGGGAACGAGCAGTACTTC.

The chain has TRBV12-3 or TRBV12-4 and TRBJ1-5; tentatively, D is TRBD1 (6 bases). The CDR3 runs 14 residues. Trimming left V 6 bases short and J 7 bases short, with 16 bases between. CDR3 bases: TGTGCCAGCAGGGCCGCAGGGGCCCGGCAGCCCCAGCATTTT. This gives the protein CASRAAGARQPQHF.

The count of this clonotype is one. This chain's CDR3 is CASSPRGGAADTQYF. In DNA, the CDR3 is TGTGCCAGCAGCCCTAGGGGCGGGGCCGCAGATACGCAGTATTTT. The chain combines TRBV7-9 with TRBJ2-3, with a possible D match to TRBD2 (6 bases). Trimming left V 5 bases short and J 4 bases short, with 16 bases between. Germline CDR1 SEHNR, CDR2 FQNEAQ (reference sequence). The CDR3 length is 15 residues.

The rearrangement joins TRBV7-2 to TRBJ1-1; TRBD1 agrees at 7 bases. The CDR3 spans 14 residues. Germline V gene sequence: CDR1 SGHTA, CDR2 FQGNSA. Trimming at V came to 5 bases and at J to 1 base, leaving 4 bases not matched to a gene. CDR3: CASSIRQGNTEAFF. The CDR3, as DNA: TGTGCCAGCAGCATACGACAGGGGAACACTGAAGCTTTCTTT.

This chain connects TRBV3-1 to TRBJ1-1; D is unresolved. Germline CDR1 is LGHDT and CDR2 is YNNKEL (reference sequence). The CDR3 is 12 residues long. Trimming removed 3 bases from V and 7 bases from J, with 9 bases in between. The CDR3 DNA follows: TGTGCCAGCAGCCAGGGATGGGGTGAAGCTTTCTTT. Translated, it gives CASSQGWGEAFF.

This sequence joins TRBV5-1 and TRBJ2-7; 8 bases agree with TRBD1. The CDR3 totals 13 residues. CDR1 is SGHRS, CDR2 YFSETQ, per germline. Trimming took 7 bases from V and 2 from J; bases not matched to a gene: 5. CDR3 loop: CASAQGAAYEQYF. For the CDR3, the DNA is TGCGCCAGCGCCCAGGGGGCGGCCTACGAGCAGTACTTC.